This record covers a single T cell receptor (beta chain). The data derive from a study of CD8+ T cells in alopecia areata. cDNA reverse transcribed from extracted RNA served as the sequencing template. The data were produced by immunoSEQ multiplex PCR, yet TCRdb's version contains in-frame clones alone and is incomplete. The data hold more than 95,000 clones, with around 50% observed a single time. V was trimmed by 4 bases and J by 2 bases, leaving 14 bases between them. This CDR3 has 14 residues. Germline CDR1 is SQVTM and CDR2 is ANQGSEA. This clonotype was obtained from a human donor in good health. This rearrangement joins TRBV29-1 to TRBJ1-2; no clear D gene. Sequencing was performed on CD4+ T cells sorted from blood. The CDR3 region is CSVGGNLANYGYTF. The DNA for the CDR3 is TGCAGCGTTGGGGGTAACTTGGCAAACTATGGCTACACCTTC.